Given below is one T cell receptor (beta chain) in context. Its antigen is unidentified. These data belong to a study of cytomegalovirus exposure and HLA in healthy donors. Whole-study results and caveats: Later analysis reportedly placed an Asian-associated ancestry cluster below the roughly 670-donor mean in N-insertions.

This CDR3 is built from 14 residues. The germline gives CDR1 GTSNPN, CDR2 SVGIG (reference sequence). The germline V and J ends were trimmed by 2 bases and 5 bases, with 15 bases remaining between them. The PCR made use of 60 Vbeta and 13 Jbeta primers. Assay used: immunoSEQ multiplex PCR; TCRdb lists only in-frame clones, some missing. The table shows about 140,000 clones, with 60% to 80% occurring only once. The chain employs TRBV30 and TRBJ2-5; no clear D gene. The sequencing input was PBMCs. The sequence was obtained from a man between 18 and 29 years old in good health and CMV-seropositive. The CDR3 here is CAWSPALARETQYF. In DNA form, the CDR3 reads TGTGCCTGGAGTCCCGCCTTAGCAAGGGAGACCCAGTACTTC.